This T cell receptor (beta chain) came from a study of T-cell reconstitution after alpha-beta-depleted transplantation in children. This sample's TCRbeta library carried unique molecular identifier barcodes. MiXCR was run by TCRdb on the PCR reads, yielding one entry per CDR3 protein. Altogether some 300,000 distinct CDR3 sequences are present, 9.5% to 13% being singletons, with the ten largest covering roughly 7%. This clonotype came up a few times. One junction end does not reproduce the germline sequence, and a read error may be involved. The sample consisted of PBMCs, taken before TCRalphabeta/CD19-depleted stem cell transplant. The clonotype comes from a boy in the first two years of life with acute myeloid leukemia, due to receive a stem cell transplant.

The CDR3 loop is CSAGDNQPQHF. DNA of the CDR3: TGCAGTGCTGGAGATAATCAGCCCCAGCATTTT. The rearrangement joins TRBV20-1 to TRBJ1-5; no reliable D call. The germline V gene encodes CDR1 DFQATT and CDR2 SNEGSKA (reference sequence). The CDR3 has 11 residues.